The rows below give T cell receptor beta chains drawn from one sample of a study of human T cells and chemical hapten exposure. TCRdb processed the RACE reads anew with MiXCR; each CDR3 protein has one entry. Counted here are some 60,000 distinct CDR3 sequences, about 11% occurring once; the ten biggest clones make up 3% to 4.5%. The sample in question was whole blood, obtained in connection with sensitization to the hapten diphenylcyclopropenone (DPC). The origin of the receptors is a woman in her 40s with alopecia areata. Some clones in this sample may be carry-over from other donors' samples. Both conserved end residues are part of each CDR3. A D gene is named only where the DNA matches it firmly. Size tells how often a clone was seen (once, few, many) or the class of an expanded clone, and some rows leave it out.

-	few	TRBJ2-7	TRBV7-9	TGTGCCAGCCGCCCCGGGGAACACTCCTACGAGCAGTACTTC	CASRPGEHSYEQYF
-	-	TRBJ1-3	TRBV27	TGTGCCAGCAGAACAGGGCAGTCTGGAAACACCATATATTTT	CASRTGQSGNTIYF
-	few	TRBJ1-1	TRBV6-5	TGTGCCAGCAGTACCACAGTTTTTCGGAACACTGAAGCTTTCTTT	CASSTTVFRNTEAFF
-	-	TRBJ2-3	TRBV20-1	TGCAGTGCTAGAGATGGCAGGGCAGGCACAGATACGCAGTATTTT	CSARDGRAGTDTQYF
-	few	TRBJ2-4	TRBV7-2	TGTGCCAGCAGCTTATGGGGATGGCGGGGTTCGCACTTC	CASSLWGWRGSHF
-	-	TRBJ2-4	TRBV6-1	TGTGCCAGCAGTATAGGGTATGAAAACATTCAGTACTTC	CASSIGYENIQYF
-	few	TRBJ1-2	TRBV18	TGTGCCAGCTCACCGCAACTTGCCGGGACCGATTATGGTGGCTACACCTTC	CASSPQLAGTDYGGYTF
-	many	TRBJ2-3	TRBV27	TGTGCCAGCAGTGTAGGTGGTCTAGCCACAGATACGCAGTATTTT	CASSVGGLATDTQYF
-	many	TRBJ2-7	TRBV7-2	TGTGCCAGCAGCCGCTACTACGAGCAGTACTTC	CASSRYYEQYF
-	-	TRBJ2-4	TRBV18	TGTGCCAGCTTCTTCGGGGCCGCGGCCAAAAACATTCAGTACTTC	CASFFGAAAKNIQYF
-	many	TRBJ2-7	TRBV30	TGTGCCTGGAGGGCAGGCTGGGGCGAGCAGTACTTC	CAWRAGWGEQYF
-	few	TRBJ2-5	TRBV6-6	TGTGCCAGCAGTTCCCCCACGACTAGGGAGACCCAGTACTTC	CASSSPTTRETQYF
-	few	TRBJ1-1	TRBV6-2/TRBV6-3	TGTGCCAGCATCTCCTCGGTCGTTAACACTGAAGCTTTCTTT	CASISSVVNTEAFF
-	-	TRBJ2-7	TRBV29-1	TGCAGCGTTGAAGATCCCTACTCCTACGAGCAGTACTTC	CSVEDPYSYEQYF
TRBD2	-	TRBJ2-5	TRBV20-1	TGCAGTGCTAGCCAACCGGGACTAGCGCTTAAAGGAAAAGAGACCCAGTACTTC	CSASQPGLALKGKETQYF
TRBD1	many	TRBJ1-4	TRBV25-1	TGTGCCAGCAGTGTAGGCGCCAGGGGGGGAGAAAAACTGTTTTTT	CASSVGARGGEKLFF
-	many	TRBJ1-2	TRBV11-2	TGTGCCAGCAGCTTCGGACGTGGTGGCTTGACCACCTTC	CASSFGRGGLTTF
-	few	TRBJ1-1	TRBV12-3/TRBV12-4	TGTGCCAGCAGTTTGGGGGGGGGAACTGAAGCTTTCTTT	CASSLGGGTEAFF
-	many	TRBJ1-6	TRBV18	TGTGCCAGCTCAACCTTACAGCTTGGAGGGCATAATTCACCCCTCCACTTT	CASSTLQLGGHNSPLHF
TRBD2	many	TRBJ2-1	TRBV11-2	TGTGCCAGCAGACTAGCGGACTACAATGAGCAGTTCTTC	CASRLADYNEQFF
-	-	TRBJ2-1	TRBV21-1	TGTGCCAGCAGCTTGGAAGCCCGGGACTCCGAACGTCGGAATGAGCAGTTCTTC	CASSLEARDSERRNEQFF
TRBD1	-	TRBJ1-1	TRBV29-1	TGCAGCGTTGGGACCGGGACAGGAATCACTGAAGCTTTCTTT	CSVGTGTGITEAFF
TRBD2	few	TRBJ2-3	TRBV29-1	TGCAGCGTTGAAGATAGGTCGCTAGCGGCCCCCACAGATACGCAGTATTTT	CSVEDRSLAAPTDTQYF
TRBD2	few	TRBJ2-3	TRBV29-1	TGCAGCGTCCCGGGACTAGCGCCCGGGACAGATACGCAGTATTTT	CSVPGLAPGTDTQYF
-	many	TRBJ2-1	TRBV20-1	TGCAGTGCTAGAGAGTTCGAGGGACCCTACAATGAGCAGTTCTTC	CSAREFEGPYNEQFF
TRBD1	-	TRBJ1-6	TRBV10-2	TGCGCCAGCGGACAGGGGTGGAATTCACCCCTCCACTTT	CASGQGWNSPLHF
-	few	TRBJ2-7	TRBV18	TGTGCCAGCTCACCATTGGGCGAGATGGGACAAGGCACAAGGGGGCAGTACTTC	CASSPLGEMGQGTRGQYF
TRBD2	-	TRBJ2-2	TRBV2	TGTGCCAGCAAGCTAGGGGCTAGCGGGACCGGGGAGCTGTTTTTT	CASKLGASGTGELFF
-	many	TRBJ2-2	TRBV6-4	TGTGCCAGCAGTGAACAGGGACAGAACACCGGGGAGCTGTTTTTT	CASSEQGQNTGELFF
-	few	TRBJ1-2	TRBV6-2/TRBV6-3	TGTGCCAGCAGTTACACCAGGGGACATGGCTACACCTTC	CASSYTRGHGYTF
-	-	TRBJ2-3	TRBV3-1	TGTACCAGCAGCGGACGAGGACAGCTCACAGATACGCAGTATTTT	CTSSGRGQLTDTQYF
-	many	TRBJ1-5	TRBV13	TGTGCCAGCAGCCAAGGGGGGGAGTTTAGCAATCAGCCCCAGCATTTT	CASSQGGEFSNQPQHF
-	-	TRBJ1-1	TRBV5-1	TGCGCCAGCAGCTCCGGGTTCCTCACTGAAGCTTTCTTT	CASSSGFLTEAFF
-	few	TRBJ2-3	TRBV3-1	TGTGCCAGCAGCCAAGAGGGGAATACGCAGTATTTT	CASSQEGNTQYF
-	many	TRBJ2-1	TRBV9	TGTGCCAGCAGCGTAGGGGTAACGAATGAGCAGTTCTTC	CASSVGVTNEQFF
TRBD1	-	TRBJ1-2	TRBV4-1	TGCGCCAGCAGCCAAGAACAGGGGGCAGGCGGCTACACCTTC	CASSQEQGAGGYTF
TRBD1	few	TRBJ1-5	TRBV19	TGTGCCAGTAGAACGACAGGGGGAATGGGTAGCAATCAGCCCCAGCATTTT	CASRTTGGMGSNQPQHF
-	few	TRBJ2-7	TRBV11-2	TGTGCCAGCAGCTCAGGACATCCTAAGTACTTC	CASSSGHPKYF
-	few	TRBJ2-7	TRBV2	TGTGCCAGCAGTGAAGCCCCAGCAACGGAGCAGTACTTC	CASSEAPATEQYF
TRBD2	many	TRBJ2-3	TRBV7-7	TGTGCCAGCAGCTCTCTAGGACTAGCGGGAGATACGCAGTATTTT	CASSSLGLAGDTQYF
-	-	TRBJ2-5	TRBV20-1	TGCAGTGGGGGAGAAAAGGAGACCCAGTACTTC	CSGGEKETQYF
-	-	TRBJ2-5	TRBV11-2	TGTGCCAGCAGCTTAGTTACGGGGGGCTCAGAGACCCAGTACTTC	CASSLVTGGSETQYF
-	many	TRBJ1-2	TRBV18	TGTGCCAGCTCACCACCACAGAGCCACTTTGTTGGCTACACCTTC	CASSPPQSHFVGYTF
-	-	TRBJ2-2	TRBV7-2	TGTGCCAGCAGCCAGGACAGCGTGAACACCGGGGAGCTGTTTTTT	CASSQDSVNTGELFF
-	many	TRBJ2-3	TRBV11-2	TGTGCCAGCAGCTTAGACCTGAACACAGATACGCAGTATTTT	CASSLDLNTDTQYF
-	-	TRBJ2-1	TRBV6-2/TRBV6-3	TGTGCCAGCAGTTACTCGGAAAGGAATGAGCAGTTCTTC	CASSYSERNEQFF
-	many	TRBJ1-1	TRBV7-8	TGTGCCAGCAGCTTAGTGAGGGGGAACACTGAAGCTTTCTTT	CASSLVRGNTEAFF
TRBD1	many	TRBJ1-5	TRBV12-3/TRBV12-4	TGTGCCAGCAGCCCGGGACAGGTGTATAGCAATCAGCCCCAGCATTTT	CASSPGQVYSNQPQHF
TRBD1	-	TRBJ2-7	TRBV18	TGTGCCAGCTCACCTCGTGCTCCGGGACAGGAATTATTTTACGAGCAGTACTTC	CASSPRAPGQELFYEQYF
-	many	TRBJ1-5	TRBV7-9	TGTGCCAGCAGCTCAAACGGGGGGGTCCATCAGCCCCAGCATTTT	CASSSNGGVHQPQHF
-	few	TRBJ2-2	TRBV29-1	TGCAGCGCCGCCGGCCCCGCGAACACCGGGGAGCTGTTTTTT	CSAAGPANTGELFF
TRBD1	few	TRBJ2-5	TRBV12-3/TRBV12-4	TGTGCCAGCAGTTCTAGGACAGGCCAACAAGAGACCCAGTACTTC	CASSSRTGQQETQYF
TRBD1	many	TRBJ1-1	TRBV5-5	TGTGCCAGCAGCCGCGGGACAGGGGTAAATATTCAGGAAGCTTTCTTT	CASSRGTGVNIQEAFF
TRBD2	many	TRBJ2-7	TRBV12-3/TRBV12-4	TGTGCCAGCAGTACTTCACCGTCAGGACTAGCGGTCTACGAGCAGTACTTC	CASSTSPSGLAVYEQYF
-	many	TRBJ1-1	TRBV5-1	TGCGCCAGCAGCTTGAGGTCTAGCAACACTGAAGCTTTCTTT	CASSLRSSNTEAFF